This TCR beta chain was observed in a study of T cells after yellow fever vaccination (dated by TCRdb to about 2019). Regarding the study in general: Libraries from fractions with low cell numbers were prepared with the SMART-Seq v4 Ultra Low Input RNA kit. Bulk TCR alpha and beta repertoires were sequenced longitudinally to track T-cell clones before and after primary and booster YFV17D yellow fever vaccination. Two healthy male donors, one aged 18 to 29 and one aged 30 to 39 years, were included in the cohort. Bulk PBMC replicates and cell subsets were isolated from blood drawn at multiple timepoints before and after both primary and secondary immunization. Study-wide conclusions, independent of this receptor: After the booster, most of the clones that had expanded following primary vaccination were detected again (96% of CD4 and around 90% of CD8), which suggests that memory was broadly maintained. A small share of clonotypes was detected in both CD4 and CD8 compartments, with the overlap likely arising from convergent recombination. Compared with the primary T-cell response, the secondary T-cell response was faster but weaker, reaching its peak on day 5 rather than on day 15. Computational filtering was required because FACS-sorted repertoires could contain abundant contaminating clonotypes from the bulk population. Only two donors were included in the study, so the extent to which the findings can be generalized is limited.

This clonotype was seen more than once but under ten times. Its antigen is unknown. There are no base qualities to consult, and no much larger clone falls within one base. Unmatched junction bases come to 11, with V trimmed by 4 bases and J by 6 bases. From the germline V gene, CDR1 is SGDLS and CDR2 is YYNGEE. The CDR3 has 16 amino acids, counting the end cysteine and phenylalanine. Only the CDR3 DNA is retained, 48 bases long and in frame from the first base. The label giving this sample's treatment or condition can be read as: live attenuated yellow fever vaccine strain. A standard Ficoll-Paque protocol was used to isolate PBMCs from peripheral blood. Dynabeads CD4 and CD8 positive selection kits were used to isolate CD4 and CD8 T-cell fractions. TriZol was used to extract RNA from bulk PBMCs, from CD4 and CD8 fractions, and from dextramer-positive and dextramer-negative fractions. TCR cDNA was synthesized by 5'RACE template switching, through which a universal primer site and unique molecular identifiers were introduced. Priming for cDNA synthesis came from both the TCR alpha and TCR beta constant segments. Library amplification used two PCR steps, and the second PCR step added sample barcodes and sequencing adapters. Sequencing of the libraries was done on either Illumina HiSeq 2500 (2x100 bp) or NovaSeq (2x150 bp). As for the original processing: Reads were demultiplexed and collapsed into UMI consensus sequences with MIGEC, and V(D)J alignment was performed with MiXCR. Vaccine-responding clonotypes were defined with edgeR using replicate PBMC samples, requiring FDR below 0.01 and a log2 fold change above 5 up to day 15. Each bulk clonotype received a CD4 or CD8 identity based on whether the sequenced CD4 or CD8 repertoire contained that clonotype at higher abundance. TCRdb took the public reads, trimmed them with fastp at Q25, ran MiXCR for clone calling and kept in-frame beta chains. Each record represents a unique CDR3 protein, reported with the most common genes and DNA among its rows. The V and J calls come from TCRdb's annotation, not from the publication. In this sample the table shows about 74,000 distinct CDR3 sequences, more than 5.5% of which occur a single time. The leading ten clones occupy 30% to 45% of the sample.

The chain joins TRBV9 to TRBJ2-1; 9 central nucleotides agree with TRBD1. This clonotype was sampled from a man between 18 and 35 years old who received the YFV17D yellow fever vaccine. The source material was CD8+ T cells sorted from PBMCs, sampled less than 6 days after the first yellow fever vaccination. The CDR3 has the sequence CASSPEGDRAGNEQFF. At the DNA level, the sequence is TGTGCCAGCAGCCCCGAGGGGGACAGGGCCGGCAATGAGCAGTTCTTC. This CDR3, with the reference TRBV9 and TRBJ2-1 proteins standing in past its ends, gives the full variable domain DSGVTQTPKHLITATGQRVTLRCSPRSGDLSVYWYQQSLDQGLQFLIQYYNGEERAKGNILERFSAQQFPDLHSELNLSSLELGDSALYFCASSPEGDRAGNEQFFGPGTRLTVL.